A single sample gave rise to the 27 T cell receptor beta chains below, sequenced in a study of blood T cell repertoires in COVID-19. TCRdb's copy holds only in-frame clones and misses some; the assay was immunoSEQ multiplex PCR. The sample gives tens of thousands of clones, about four fifths of which show up once; approximately 3.7% is in the top ten. The source material was peripheral blood. The receptor source for this set is a man aged 45 to 65 with acute or convalescent COVID-19.

This clone was seen just once. The V and J genes are TRBV6-1 and TRBJ2-1; 8 bases agree with TRBD2. Losses at the gene ends were 3 bases for V and 2 bases for J; bases not matched to a gene: 3. Looked up from germline, CDR1 is MNHNS and CDR2 is SASEGT. CDR3 length: 15 amino acids. The CDR3: CASSEAGGTYNEQFF. DNA for the CDR3: TGTGCCAGCAGTGAGGCGGGGGGTACCTACAATGAGCAGTTCTTC.

The chain combines TRBV27 with TRBJ2-7, with D perhaps TRBD1 (6 bases). CDR3 size: 13 residues. Germline V CDR1 and CDR2: MNHEY, SMNVEV (reference sequence). V was cut by 6 bases and J by 3 bases, with 12 bases left in between. CDR3 sequence (DNA): TGTGCCAGCAGCGTGGGACAAAACTACGAGCAGTACTTC. The encoded protein is CASSVGQNYEQYF.

The CDR3 is CASSVGASGGYEQYF. CDR3 nucleotides: TGTGCCAGCAGCGTAGGGGCTAGCGGGGGTTACGAGCAGTACTTC. The rearrangement uses TRBV9 and TRBJ2-7; TRBD2 aligns across 10 bases. The CDR3 length is 15 residues. V lost 0 bases, J lost 4 bases, and 4 bases stayed unmatched. Germline CDR1 and CDR2: SGDLS and YYNGEE.

The chain uses TRBV9 and TRBJ2-7, with unresolved D. CDR3 size: 14 residues. V was pared by 0 bases and J by 0 bases, with 7 bases between. Germline V gene sequence: CDR1 SGDLS, CDR2 YYNGEE. For the CDR3, the DNA is TGTGCCAGCAGCGTAGTTCCCTCCTCCTACGAGCAGTACTTC. The encoded protein is CASSVVPSSYEQYF. The full variable domain, its missing parts supplied by reference TRBV9 and TRBJ2-7, is DSGVTQTPKHLITATGQRVTLRCSPRSGDLSVYWYQQSLDQGLQFLIQYYNGEERAKGNILERFSAQQFPDLHSELNLSSLELGDSALYFCASSVVPSSYEQYFGPGTRLTVT.

This clone was detected only once. The J gene is TRBJ1-2, the V gene TRBV2; D is perhaps TRBD1 (6 bases). Trimming left V 7 bases short and J 7 bases short, with 13 bases between. CDR1 and CDR2 from the germline V gene are SNHLY and FYNNEI. The CDR3 is 12 residues long. The CDR3 spells CASTQGLFGYTF. The CDR3 DNA reads as TGTGCCAGCACCCAGGGGTTGTTTGGCTACACCTTC.

The chain is built from TRBV6-1 and TRBJ1-2, with 8 bases matching TRBD1. V dropped 6 bases and J dropped 2; count of bases not matched to a gene: 8. CDR1 is MNHNS and CDR2 is SASEGT in the germline V gene. CDR3 length: 15 amino acids. The CDR3 loop is CASRQTGEINYGYTF. DNA of the CDR3: TGTGCCAGCAGACAGACAGGGGAAATCAACTATGGCTACACCTTC.

This sequence joins TRBV11-2 and TRBJ2-2; 8 nucleotides align to TRBD2. Unmatched junction bases numbered 8, after V lost 2 bases and J lost 6 bases. Germline V gives CDR1 SGHAT, CDR2 FQNNGV. This CDR3 is 16 amino acids long. DNA for the CDR3: TGTGCCAGCAGCTTAAAAAAGACTAGCGATCCCGGGGAGCTGTTTTTT. Protein sequence: CASSLKKTSDPGELFF.

In regard to this clone: One end of the junction varies from germline; a read error may be responsible. This chain links TRBV2 with TRBJ2-3; 7 positions match TRBD2. There are 9 residues in the CDR3. Per germline, CDR1 SNHLY and CDR2 FYNNEI. CDR3 protein: CGGTDTQYF. The CDR3 region has the DNA TGCGGGGGGACAGATACGCAGTATTTT.

This clone came up a few times. The V call is TRBV15, the J call TRBJ2-1; possibly TRBD2 for D (5 bases). This CDR3 region has 14 residues. Germline CDR1 LNHNV, CDR2 YYDKDF (reference sequence). Trimming stripped 5 bases from V and 7 bases from J, with 15 bases between. The CDR3 loop is CATSRGVQWNEQFF. For the CDR3, the DNA is TGTGCCACCAGCCGGGGAGTTCAGTGGAATGAGCAGTTCTTC.

The CDR3 nucleotides are TGTGCCAGCAGACTGGGACTAGCGGGATACAATGAGCAGTTCTTC. Translation: CASRLGLAGYNEQFF. The chain employs TRBV3-1 (or the pseudogene TRBV3-2) and TRBJ2-1, with 13 bases matching TRBD2. CDR3 length equals 15 residues. With V trimmed by 6 bases and J by 4 bases, 3 bases remained unmatched. The V gene's germline CDR1 is LGHDT and CDR2 YNNKEL (reference sequence).

This rearrangement joins TRBV5-4 to TRBJ1-2, with D perhaps TRBD1 (6 bases). CDR1 is SGHNT and CDR2 is YYREEE in the germline V gene (reference sequence). Trimming took off 0 bases at V and 6 bases at J, with 6 bases between the two ends. The CDR3 spans 12 residues. The CDR3 DNA reads TGTGCCAGCAGCTTGGACAGGGATGGCTACACCTTC. Amino acids: CASSLDRDGYTF.

The chain combines TRBV6-4 with TRBJ2-5, with D possibly being TRBD2 (5 bases). This CDR3 is built from 13 residues. Germline V CDR1 and CDR2: MRHNA, SNTAGT. Between the trimmed V and J ends, which lost 6 bases and 5 bases, there was a span of 13 bases. The DNA of the CDR3 is TGTGCCAGCAGCGAAACTAGTGAGGAGACCCAGTACTTC. Translated, it gives CASSETSEETQYF.

The rearrangement joins TRBV10-2 to TRBJ2-7, with no clear D. The V end was cut by 2 bases, the J end by 5 bases, with 7 bases between. The CDR3 runs 12 residues. Germline CDR1 is WSHSY and CDR2 is SAAADI. CDR3 region: CASSEVDNEQYF. DNA of the CDR3: TGCGCCAGCAGTGAGGTCGACAACGAGCAGTACTTC.

This sequence joins TRBV7-2 and TRBJ2-7, with 9 bases fitting TRBD1. Germline trimming cut 5 bases from V and 7 bases from J; bases unmatched to any gene: 9. Germline CDR1 is SGHTA and CDR2 is FQGNSA. The CDR3 loop spans 14 amino acids. CDR3 in DNA: TGTGCCAGCAGCAAGGGACAGGGAGTTCAAGAGCAGTACTTC. As protein: CASSKGQGVQEQYF.

J is TRBJ1-2 and V is TRBV10-2; D perhaps matches TRBD1 (6 bases). The V gene's germline CDR1 is WSHSY and CDR2 SAAADI. V lost 0 bases and J lost 4, with 9 bases in between. The CDR3 sequence is 14 residues long. The CDR3 protein is CASSESPGVYGYTF. The CDR3, as DNA: TGCGCCAGCAGTGAGTCGCCAGGGGTCTATGGCTACACCTTC.

The chain combines TRBV6-5 with TRBJ2-2; 8 bases agree with TRBD1. The ends lost 7 bases at V and 0 bases at J; junction bases unmatched: 4. This CDR3 contains 15 residues. Germline-derived CDR1 and CDR2 are MNHEY and SVGAGI. CDR3 protein: CASKGQEANTGELFF. CDR3 DNA sequence: TGTGCCAGCAAGGGACAGGAAGCGAACACCGGGGAGCTGTTTTTT.

The chain uses TRBV30 and TRBJ1-1; the D is unclear. V gave up 3 bases and J gave up 3 bases, with 8 bases separating them. CDR1 and CDR2 from the germline V gene are GTSNPN and SVGIG (reference sequence). This CDR3 is 12 amino acids long. The CDR3: CAWSPLYTEAFF. The CDR3 DNA reads TGTGCCTGGAGCCCCCTTTACACTGAAGCTTTCTTT.

V is TRBV27 and J is TRBJ2-1, with 13 bases that match TRBD2. The V and J ends lost 6 bases and 10 bases, in that order; junction bases with no gene match: 9. This CDR3 contains 15 residues. Germline CDR1 reads MNHEY; CDR2 reads SMNVEV (reference sequence). CDR3 sequence reads: CASSPGLAGVGEQFF. For the CDR3, the DNA is TGTGCCAGCAGCCCCGGACTAGCGGGAGTCGGAGAGCAGTTCTTC.

In nucleotides, the CDR3 is TGTGCCAGCAGCTTGACGACTAGCGCAGAGACCCAGTACTTC. Encoded protein: CASSLTTSAETQYF. The genes are TRBV7-9 and TRBJ2-5; 8 bases line up with TRBD2. CDR3 length: 14 amino acids. Germline loops: CDR1 SEHNR, CDR2 FQNEAQ (reference sequence). Trimming took 3 bases from V and 4 from J; bases not matched to a gene: 4.

The rearrangement links TRBV29-1 to TRBJ2-1; D might be TRBD2 (5 bases). Germline CDR1 is SQVTM and CDR2 is ANQGSEA. This CDR3 is 15 amino acids long. V was cut by 7 bases and J by 4 bases, with 20 bases left in between. The CDR3 protein is CSAVDGELQYNEQFF. The CDR3, as DNA: TGCAGCGCCGTGGACGGGGAACTACAATACAATGAGCAGTTCTTC.

The rearrangement uses TRBV6-1 and TRBJ1-6, with D perhaps TRBD1 (6 bases). V was shortened by 1 base and J by 4 bases, with 20 bases between the two germline ends. The germline V gene has CDR1 MNHNS and CDR2 SASEGT. The CDR3 contains 19 residues. The DNA of the CDR3 is TGTGCCAGCAGTGAAGTGGGGGGGGGACAAAAGAGGTATAATTCACCCCTCCACTTT. Amino acid sequence: CASSEVGGGQKRYNSPLHF.

The V and J genes are TRBV7-9 and TRBJ2-1, with 14 bases identical to TRBD2. J lost 8 bases, V lost 5 bases, and 5 bases had no gene match. This CDR3 region has 15 residues. Germline assignment: CDR1 SEHNR and CDR2 FQNEAQ (reference sequence). CDR3 sequence: CASSAGLAGVDEQFF. The CDR3 DNA reads as TGTGCCAGCAGCGCGGGACTAGCGGGAGTCGATGAGCAGTTCTTC.

The V call is TRBV18, the J call TRBJ2-3, with 8 positions matching TRBD2. The germline gives CDR1 KGHSH, CDR2 LQKENI. This CDR3 has 17 amino acids. V was clipped by 0 bases and J by 3 bases; unmatched bases: 8. The CDR3 DNA reads TGTGCCAGCTCACCACCTTCTCGGGGGGGCCGAACAGATACGCAGTATTTT. It codes for CASSPPSRGGRTDTQYF.

This clone was found a few times. The V and J genes are TRBV18 and TRBJ1-5; 8 bases match TRBD1. CDR1 and CDR2 (germline): KGHSH, LQKENI. With V trimmed by 6 bases and J by 6 bases, 7 bases remained unmatched. This CDR3 is built from 14 residues. CDR3 region: CASSVDREIQPQHF. The CDR3 region has the DNA TGTGCCAGCTCCGTGGACAGGGAGATTCAGCCCCAGCATTTT.

By proportion, this clone is medium-sized. The chain links TRBV28 to TRBJ1-5; D not resolved. This CDR3 is built from 11 residues. The germline V gene has CDR1 MDHEN and CDR2 SYDVKM. V dropped 4 bases and J dropped 7 bases, with 5 bases sitting between them. The CDR3, as DNA: TGTGCCAGCAGTTACCGGCAGCCCCAGCATTTT. This sequence encodes CASSYRQPQHF.

This chain connects TRBV3-1 (or the pseudogene TRBV3-2) to TRBJ2-1; a possible D gene is TRBD2 (6 bases). V gave up 2 bases and J gave up 6 bases, with 20 bases separating them. This CDR3 contains 17 residues. Germline values: CDR1 LGHDT, CDR2 YNNKEL (reference sequence). The CDR3 protein is CASSQRPNGTPTNEQFF. CDR3 sequence (DNA): TGTGCCAGCAGCCAACGTCCTAATGGGACTCCCACCAATGAGCAGTTCTTC.

As DNA, the CDR3 is TGCAGTGCTAGTAAACCGGGGAGAGGAGATACGCAGTATTTT. Translating it yields CSASKPGRGDTQYF. The gene calls are TRBV20-1 and TRBJ2-3; D possibly corresponds to TRBD2 (5 bases). The germline V gene has CDR1 DFQATT and CDR2 SNEGSKA (reference sequence). Trimming took 3 bases from V and 5 from J, leaving 15 bases between them. CDR3 length equals 14 residues.